These 25 T cell receptor beta chains share one sample of origin, sequenced in a study of T cell changes during pregnancy in multiple sclerosis. Produced via immunoSEQ multiplex PCR; TCRdb's table is partial and in-frame only. Among over 50,000 clones listed, approximately 88% were seen once. The sequences come from peripheral blood, collected in the first trimester of pregnancy. The receptors derive from a female donor with multiple sclerosis, enrolled in a pregnancy study.

The genes are TRBV5-4 and TRBJ2-1; the D is unclear. Trimming stripped 4 bases from V and 5 bases from J, with 13 bases between. The germline gives CDR1 SGHNT, CDR2 YYREEE (reference sequence). The CDR3 is 14 amino acids. The CDR3 sequence: CASSHRLKNNEQFF. CDR3 nucleotide sequence: TGTGCCAGCAGCCATAGACTTAAGAACAATGAGCAGTTCTTC.

The chain is built from TRBV5-1 and TRBJ2-3; D uncertain. With 1 base removed from V and 2 bases from J, the gap between germline ends came to 8 bases. This CDR3 has 14 amino acids. Germline CDR1 is SGHRS and CDR2 is YFSETQ. This CDR3 is CASSLLRITDTQYF. The CDR3 bases are TGCGCCAGCAGCTTGTTGCGGATCACAGATACGCAGTATTTT.

The chain employs TRBV6-1 and TRBJ1-4; TRBD1 aligns across 9 bases. This CDR3 has 15 residues. Germline loops: CDR1 MNHNS, CDR2 SASEGT. The V segment lost 2 bases and the J segment 2 bases; nucleotides outside the gene matches: 0. The chain's CDR3 is CASSETGGTNEKLFF. CDR3 nucleotides: TGTGCCAGCAGTGAAACAGGGGGCACTAATGAAAAACTGTTTTTT.

The chain links TRBV7-9 to TRBJ2-1, with 7 nucleotides matching TRBD2. Germline values: CDR1 SEHNR, CDR2 FQNEAQ (reference sequence). After removal of 2 bases from V and 5 bases from J, the junction contained 9 bases not matched to a gene. The CDR3 is made up of 16 amino acids. The CDR3 sequence is CASSLSSGEGDNEQFF. The DNA of the CDR3 is TGTGCCAGCAGCTTATCTTCGGGGGAGGGAGACAATGAGCAGTTCTTC.

The chain is built from TRBV6-6 and TRBJ2-4, with 9 bases fitting TRBD1. CDR1 and CDR2 (germline): MNHNY, SVGAGI (reference sequence). CDR3 length: 15 residues. The V segment lost 5 bases and the J segment 2 bases; nucleotides outside the gene matches: 4. CDR3 sequence (DNA): TGTGCCAGCAGTGACAGGGGGGGACCCAAAAACATTCAGTACTTC. The encoded protein is CASSDRGGPKNIQYF.

This clone was counted once. The chain is built from TRBV4-1 and TRBJ2-1; TRBD2 aligns across 13 bases. The V and J ends lost 0 bases and 4 bases, in that order; junction bases with no gene match: 6. CDR1 and CDR2 from the germline V gene are MGHRA and YSYEKL. The CDR3 extends over 18 amino acids. The CDR3 bases are TGCGCCAGCAGCCAAGAGCGGGGACTAGCGGGATTTTACAATGAGCAGTTCTTC. Translating it yields CASSQERGLAGFYNEQFF.

The chain employs TRBV10-2 and TRBJ2-1, with D possibly being TRBD2 (6 bases). Trimming took off 6 bases at V and 0 bases at J, with 12 bases between the two ends. The CDR3 is 15 amino acids. Germline V lookup: CDR1 WSHSY, CDR2 SAAADI. DNA of the CDR3: TGCGCCAGCAGGGCCCCCGGGAGCTCCTACAATGAGCAGTTCTTC. Translating it yields CASRAPGSSYNEQFF.

The chain combines TRBV14 with TRBJ2-7, with 9 bases aligning to TRBD1. V shed 3 bases and J 4 bases; nucleotides not matched to a gene: 10. Germline loops: CDR1 SGHDN, CDR2 FVKESK. This CDR3 has 16 amino acids. The CDR3 coding sequence is TGTGCCAGCAGCCACTTCGGGACAGGGACTACTTACGAGCAGTACTTC. Protein product: CASSHFGTGTTYEQYF. Looking up the rest from reference TRBV14 and TRBJ2-7 gives the full variable domain: EAGVTQFPSHSVIEKGQTVTLRCDPISGHDNLYWYRRVMGKEIKFLLHFVKESKQDESGMPNNRFLAERTGGTYSTLKVQPAELEDSGVYFCASSHFGTGTTYEQYFGPGTRLTVT.

A few counts support this clone. The V and J genes are TRBV28 and TRBJ2-7, with a tentative D call TRBD2 (6 bases). Trimming stripped 6 bases from V and 6 bases from J, with 9 bases between. Germline-derived CDR1 and CDR2 are MDHEN and SYDVKM. CDR3 length: 11 residues. CDR3 residues: CASSSGVEQYF. The CDR3, as DNA: TGTGCCAGCAGCTCGGGGGTCGAGCAGTACTTC. Based on the CDR3 plus reference TRBV28 and TRBJ2-7, the full variable domain is DVKVTQSSRYLVKRTGEKVFLECVQDMDHENMFWYRQDPGLGLRLIYFSYDVKMKEKGDIPEGYSVSREKKERFSLILESASTNQTSMYLCASSSGVEQYFGPGTRLTVT.

The rearrangement links TRBV5-1 to TRBJ1-2; 8 nucleotides agree with TRBD1. V lost 0 bases to trimming and J lost 8 bases; unmatched junction nucleotides: 6. This CDR3 is built from 14 residues. Germline values: CDR1 SGHRS, CDR2 YFSETQ. This CDR3 is CASSLAQGAGGYTF. The CDR3 DNA follows: TGCGCCAGCAGCTTGGCTCAGGGGGCAGGAGGCTACACCTTC.

This chain joins TRBV13 and TRBJ1-1; a possible D gene is TRBD1 (5 bases). CDR3 length: 13 residues. Trimming removed 5 bases from V and 1 base from J, with 8 bases in between. CDR1 is PRHDT, CDR2 FYEKMQ, per germline (reference sequence). Written as DNA, the CDR3 is TGTGCCAGCAGCACCGACAGGAACACTGAAGCTTTCTTT. Its protein is CASSTDRNTEAFF.

This clone was picked up one time. The V and J genes are TRBV5-6 and TRBJ2-7; 9 bases fit TRBD2. V lost 2 bases to trimming and J lost 4 bases; unmatched junction nucleotides: 10. This CDR3 has 16 amino acids. Germline CDR1 is SGHDT and CDR2 is YYEEEE. The CDR3 is CASSFRLAGPQYEQYF. CDR3 DNA sequence: TGTGCCAGCAGCTTTCGGCTAGCGGGACCCCAATACGAGCAGTACTTC.

This sequence joins TRBV4-3 and TRBJ2-1, with 8 nucleotides matching TRBD2. The CDR3 consists of 21 residues. V was pared by 0 bases and J by 5 bases, with 21 bases of the junction left unmatched. CDR1 and CDR2 from the germline V gene are LGHNA and YSLEER. The CDR3 is CASSQDNPSGVLAGPNNEQFF. CDR3 nucleotides: TGCGCCAGCAGCCAAGATAACCCCTCCGGTGTGTTAGCGGGACCAAACAATGAGCAGTTCTTC.

The V and J genes are TRBV2 and TRBJ1-2; no reliable D call. This CDR3 has 15 residues. The V gene's germline CDR1 is SNHLY and CDR2 FYNNEI. V was cut by 2 bases and J by 5 bases, with 15 bases left in between. The chain's CDR3 is CASSEYSLVDYGYTF. DNA of the CDR3: TGTGCCAGCAGTGAATATAGCTTAGTCGATTATGGCTACACCTTC.

This sequence joins TRBV4-1 and TRBJ1-1, with a tentative D call TRBD1 (5 bases). This CDR3 has 15 amino acids. Trimming removed 4 bases from V and 5 bases from J, with 17 bases in between. Germline lookup yields CDR1 MGHRA and CDR2 YSYEKL. CDR3: CASSPPGGGSTEAFF. CDR3 nucleotide sequence: TGCGCCAGCAGCCCCCCGGGGGGAGGTAGTACTGAAGCTTTCTTT.

This chain joins TRBV2 and TRBJ2-1, with D possibly being TRBD2 (6 bases). V was clipped by 4 bases and J by 5 bases, with 9 bases between them. The germline V gene encodes CDR1 SNHLY and CDR2 FYNNEI. This CDR3 comprises 13 residues. The CDR3 sequence is CASSVTRNNEQFF. The CDR3 region has the DNA TGTGCCAGCAGTGTGACTAGAAACAATGAGCAGTTCTTC. The variable domain in full, completed from reference TRBV2 and TRBJ2-1, reads EPEVTQTPSHQVTQMGQEVILRCVPISNHLYFYWYRQILGQKVEFLVSFYNNEISEKSEIFDDQFSVERPDGSNFTLKIRSTKLEDSAMYFCASSVTRNNEQFFGPGTRLTVL.

The CDR3 region is CASSKPSGGGKNIQYF. CDR3 DNA sequence: TGTGCCAGCAGCAAACCCAGCGGGGGCGGCAAAAACATTCAGTACTTC. This chain links TRBV21-1 with TRBJ2-4; whether TRBD2, the table's D call, matches the DNA was not checked. TRBV21-1 is designated a pseudogene. The CDR3 spans 16 residues.

The genes are TRBV6-1 and TRBJ2-3, with D possibly being TRBD1 (5 bases). There are 14 residues in the CDR3. Trimming stripped 4 bases from V and 0 bases from J, with 8 bases between. Germline assignment: CDR1 MNHNS and CDR2 SASEGT. The DNA of the CDR3 is TGTGCCAGCAGTGGTCAGGGAAGCACAGATACGCAGTATTTT. It encodes CASSGQGSTDTQYF.

V gene TRBV7-2 combines with J gene TRBJ2-3, with 8 nucleotides matching TRBD2. Germline CDR1 reads SGHTA; CDR2 reads FQGNSA. The V gene end was trimmed by 5 bases and the J gene end by 4 bases; junction bases not matched to a gene: 14. This CDR3 is built from 17 residues. As DNA, the CDR3 is TGTGCCAGCAGCCCAGCCCCTCCGGGACTAGGAGCAGATACGCAGTATTTT. This codes for CASSPAPPGLGADTQYF.

The chain recombines TRBV2 with TRBJ1-1; 8 bases agree with TRBD1. Germline-derived CDR1 and CDR2 are SNHLY and FYNNEI. This CDR3 region has 14 residues. V lost 8 bases and J lost 8; bases outside the gene matches: 13. The CDR3 loop is CASLWTGTNQEAFF. The CDR3 DNA reads as TGTGCCAGCCTCTGGACAGGGACAAACCAAGAAGCTTTCTTT. Drawing the rest from reference TRBV2 and TRBJ1-1, the complete variable domain is EPEVTQTPSHQVTQMGQEVILRCVPISNHLYFYWYRQILGQKVEFLVSFYNNEISEKSEIFDDQFSVERPDGSNFTLKIRSTKLEDSAMYFCASLWTGTNQEAFFGQGTRLTVV.

This clone was detected only a few times. The sample contains more than one DNA sequence encoding this CDR3. The chain employs TRBV20-1 and TRBJ1-3; no firm D call. The V end was cut by 3 bases, the J end by 4 bases, with 4 bases between. There are 11 residues in the CDR3. Germline V gives CDR1 DFQATT, CDR2 SNEGSKA (reference sequence). CDR3: CSARTGNTIYF. Here the CDR3 DNA reads TGCAGTGCTAGGACAGGAAACACCATATATTTT.

The chain combines TRBV6-1 with TRBJ1-5; 9 nucleotides line up with TRBD1. Germline values: CDR1 MNHNS, CDR2 SASEGT. The V gene end was trimmed by 1 base and the J gene end by 2 bases; junction bases not matched to a gene: 0. The CDR3 runs 15 residues. CDR3: CASSEGQGGNQPQHF. For the CDR3, the DNA is TGTGCCAGCAGTGAAGGACAGGGGGGCAATCAGCCCCAGCATTTT.

This clone showed up just once. The chain has TRBV6-5 and TRBJ2-1, with 8 positions matching TRBD2. Germline V gene lookup returns CDR1 MNHEY and CDR2 SVGAGI. This CDR3 has 15 residues. V lost 2 bases, J lost 4 bases, and 4 bases stayed unmatched. The CDR3 is CASSYQLAEYNEQFF. As DNA, the CDR3 is TGTGCCAGCAGTTACCAACTAGCGGAATACAATGAGCAGTTCTTC.

A word on this clone: Germline is not matched at one junction end, which may reflect a read error. The V and J genes are TRBV12-5 and TRBJ2-7; D is uncertain. The CDR3 consists of 11 residues. The germline CDR1 and CDR2 sequences are LGHNT and FRNRAP. CDR3 residues: CASGLGERSDF. In DNA form, the CDR3 reads TGTGCTAGTGGTTTGGGCGAGCGCAGCGACTTC.

The chain is built from TRBV7-2 and TRBJ2-5; a weak D match, TRBD2 (7 bases). From germline, CDR1 is SGHTA and CDR2 FQGNSA. V was cut by 3 bases and J by 3 bases, with 14 bases left in between. The CDR3 extends over 15 amino acids. CDR3 in amino acids: CASSFIKGGEETQYF. The CDR3 coding sequence is TGTGCCAGCAGCTTTATCAAGGGGGGGGAAGAGACCCAGTACTTC.